Detailed here is one T cell receptor beta chain. The sample belongs to a study of OX40 agonist ivuxolimab in advanced cancers. As for the study in general: About 42% of patients had received prior checkpoint inhibitor therapy. Three patients responded partially, comprising one with hepatocellular carcinoma and two with cutaneous melanoma.

The table came from immunoSEQ multiplex PCR; TCRdb's copy has only in-frame clones and leaves some out. The sample holds tens of thousands of clones, around four fifths seen once. Trimming cost V 2 bases and J 7 bases; bases outside gene matches: 5. The CDR3 loop spans 13 amino acids. Germline V gene lookup returns CDR1 SGHVS and CDR2 FQNEAQ. The source was CD4+ or CD8+ T cells sorted from blood, collected in a trial of the OX40 agonist ivuxolimab. The sequence was obtained from an adult with an advanced solid tumor such as melanoma, head and neck, liver or kidney cancer. The gene calls are TRBV7-8 and TRBJ2-7; 7 bases match TRBD2. CDR3 DNA: TGTGCCAGCAGCTTACCCGAAGCGGGGGAGCAGTACTTC. This codes for CASSLPEAGEQYF.